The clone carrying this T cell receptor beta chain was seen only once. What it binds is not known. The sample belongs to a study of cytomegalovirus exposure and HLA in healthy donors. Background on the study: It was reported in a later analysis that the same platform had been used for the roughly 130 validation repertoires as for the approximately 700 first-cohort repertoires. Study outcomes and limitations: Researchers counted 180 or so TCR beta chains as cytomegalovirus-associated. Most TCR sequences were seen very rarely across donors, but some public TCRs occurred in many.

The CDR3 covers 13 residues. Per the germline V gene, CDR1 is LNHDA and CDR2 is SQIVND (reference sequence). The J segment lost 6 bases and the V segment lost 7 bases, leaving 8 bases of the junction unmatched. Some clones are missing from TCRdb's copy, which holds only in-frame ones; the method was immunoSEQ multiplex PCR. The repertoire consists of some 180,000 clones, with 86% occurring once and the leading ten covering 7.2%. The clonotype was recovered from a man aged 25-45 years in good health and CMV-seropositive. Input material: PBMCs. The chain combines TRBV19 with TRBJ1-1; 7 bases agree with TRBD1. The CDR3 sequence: CASTLTGDAEAFF. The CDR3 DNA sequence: TGTGCCAGTACTCTCACAGGGGACGCTGAAGCTTTCTTT. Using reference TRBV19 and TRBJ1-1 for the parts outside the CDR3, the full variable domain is DGGITQSPKYLFRKEGQNVTLSCEQNLNHDAMYWYRQDPGQGLRLIYYSQIVNDFQKGDIAEGYSVSREKKESFPLTVTSAQKNPTAFYLCASTLTGDAEAFFGQGTRLTVV.